This T cell receptor (beta chain) was observed in a study of control samples from healthy donors and cancer patients. Generated by immunoSEQ multiplex PCR, the TCRdb table keeps only in-frame clones and is missing some. The data show 200,000 or so clones, with roughly 94% seen just once and roughly 1.6% held by the top ten. The germline gives CDR1 LNHDA, CDR2 SQIVND (reference sequence). Trimming removed 4 bases from V and 2 bases from J, with 8 bases in between. This CDR3 contains 14 residues. Concerning this clone itself: This sample also contains other DNA sequences that code for the same CDR3.

This receptor was identified in a man in his fifties in good health. V gene TRBV19 combines with J gene TRBJ2-2; maybe TRBD2 (6 bases). Sequencing was done on a sample of blood. The CDR3 loop is CASSNGRNTGELFF. The CDR3 bases are TGTGCCAGTAGTAACGGGAGAAACACCGGGGAGCTGTTTTTT.